This TCR beta chain was observed in a study of OX40 agonist ivuxolimab in advanced cancers. Regarding the study as a whole: Among patients with partial responses at 0.1-3.0 mg/kg, clonal expansion was among the lowest. CD8+ T cells showed, on average, more clonal expansion than CD4+ cells. In a subset of nonresponders, normalized T-cell clonal expansion was also low.

Autoimmune disease history or systemic immunosuppression led to patients being barred. Assay: immunoSEQ multiplex PCR; the TCRdb copy retains only in-frame clones and omits some. The data hold fewer than 70,000 clones, with approximately 89% observed a single time. The CDR3 extends over 14 amino acids. Per germline, CDR1 MGHDK and CDR2 SYGVNS. V gave up 10 bases and J gave up 5 bases; unmatched junction bases: 11. As concerns this clone: Its antigen is still unknown.

The V gene is TRBV25-1, the J gene TRBJ2-1, with 7 bases fitting TRBD1. The sequence derives from an adult with an advanced solid tumor such as melanoma, head and neck, liver or kidney cancer. The specimen comprised CD4+ or CD8+ T cells sorted from blood, sampled in a trial of the OX40 agonist ivuxolimab. DNA for the CDR3: TGTGCCACCTCGGGACAGCGAAATAACAATGAGCAGTTCTTC. Translated: CATSGQRNNNEQFF. The full variable domain, rest sourced from reference TRBV25-1 and TRBJ2-1, is EADIYQTPRYLVIGTGKKITLECSQTMGHDKMYWYQQDPGMELHLIHYSYGVNSTEKGDLSSESTVSRIRTEHFPLTLESARPSHTSQYLCATSGQRNNNEQFFGPGTRLTVL.